This record looks at one TCR beta chain sequence and its context. Its antigen is unknown. These data are taken from a study of cytomegalovirus exposure and HLA in healthy donors. Background on the study: Earlier, roughly 120 million unique TCR beta sequences were recovered from 200 million or so T cells by an analysis.

From germline, CDR1 is SGHNT and CDR2 YYREEE (reference sequence). J lost 2 bases, V lost 1 base, and 5 bases had no gene match. The CDR3 is made up of 17 amino acids. Although they were nominally healthy when sampled, donors likely had unrecorded immune exposures. PCR was performed using 60 Vbeta and 13 Jbeta primers. Assay: immunoSEQ multiplex PCR; the TCRdb copy retains only in-frame clones and omits some. The sample holds some 140,000 clones; roughly 70% are singletons and the top ten take 4.3%. Study findings and constraints: Cytomegalovirus status was reportedly diagnosed by the classifier with high specificity and sensitivity. It was shown in a later analysis that HLA-associated TCR beta chains were more clonally expanded than other, equally common chains.

The rearrangement links TRBV5-4 to TRBJ2-6, with 8 positions matching TRBD1. This TCR was recovered from a young man in good health and CMV-seropositive. Sequencing was done on a sample of PBMCs. CDR3 region: CASSLPRTGTGANVLTF. As DNA, the CDR3 is TGTGCCAGCAGCTTGCCACGGACAGGGACTGGGGCCAACGTCCTGACTTTC.